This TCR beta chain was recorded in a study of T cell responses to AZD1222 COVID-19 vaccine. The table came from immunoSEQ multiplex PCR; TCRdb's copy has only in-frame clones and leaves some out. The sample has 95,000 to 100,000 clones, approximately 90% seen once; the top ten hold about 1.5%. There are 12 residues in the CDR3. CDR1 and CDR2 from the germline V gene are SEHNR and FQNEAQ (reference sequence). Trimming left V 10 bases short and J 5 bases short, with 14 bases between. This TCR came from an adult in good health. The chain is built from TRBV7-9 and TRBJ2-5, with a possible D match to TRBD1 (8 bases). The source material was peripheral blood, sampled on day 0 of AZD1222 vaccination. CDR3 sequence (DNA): TGTGCCACCACAGGGGGGGTTGAGACCCAGTACTTC. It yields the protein CATTGGVETQYF. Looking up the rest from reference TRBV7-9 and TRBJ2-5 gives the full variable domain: DTGVSQNPRHKITKRGQNVTFRCDPISEHNRLYWYRQTLGQGPEFLTYFQNEAQLEKSRLLSDRFSAERPKGSFSTLEIQRTEQGDSAMYLCATTGGVETQYFGPGTRLLVL.